This TCR beta chain was observed in a study of OX40 agonist ivuxolimab in advanced cancers. General study points: Some of the lowest clonal expansion was seen in partial responders at 0.1-3.0 mg/kg.

Concerning this clone: Its antigen is as yet unknown.

The method was immunoSEQ multiplex PCR; TCRdb's version includes in-frame clones alone and lacks a portion of them. In the table there are under 20,000 clones, 83% of which are singletons. Germline V gene sequence: CDR1 SGHDN, CDR2 FVKESK. Trimming stripped 5 bases from V and 1 base from J, with 12 bases between. This CDR3 is 14 amino acids long. The specimen was CD4+ or CD8+ T cells sorted from blood, collected in a trial of the OX40 agonist ivuxolimab. The source is an adult with an advanced solid tumor such as melanoma, head and neck, liver or kidney cancer. The J gene is TRBJ2-7, the V gene TRBV14; unclear D gene. The CDR3 reads CASSGTGLSYEQYF. The CDR3 DNA reads as TGTGCCAGCAGCGGTACTGGTCTATCCTACGAGCAGTACTTC.